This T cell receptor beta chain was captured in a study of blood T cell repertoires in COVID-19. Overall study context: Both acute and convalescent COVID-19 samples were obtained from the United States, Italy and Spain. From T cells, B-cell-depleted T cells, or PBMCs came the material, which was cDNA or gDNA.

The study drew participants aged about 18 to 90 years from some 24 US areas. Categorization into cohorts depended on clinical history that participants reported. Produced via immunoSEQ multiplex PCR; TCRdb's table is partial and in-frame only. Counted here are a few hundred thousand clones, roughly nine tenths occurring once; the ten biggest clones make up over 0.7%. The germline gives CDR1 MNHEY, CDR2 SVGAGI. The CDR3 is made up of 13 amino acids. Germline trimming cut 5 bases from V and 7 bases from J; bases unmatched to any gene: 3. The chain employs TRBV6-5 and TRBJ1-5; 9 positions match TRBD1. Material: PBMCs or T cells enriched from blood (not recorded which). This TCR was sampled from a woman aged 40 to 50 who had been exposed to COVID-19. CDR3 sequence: CASSRDREQPQHF. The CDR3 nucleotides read TGTGCCAGCAGTAGGGACAGGGAACAGCCCCAGCATTTT.